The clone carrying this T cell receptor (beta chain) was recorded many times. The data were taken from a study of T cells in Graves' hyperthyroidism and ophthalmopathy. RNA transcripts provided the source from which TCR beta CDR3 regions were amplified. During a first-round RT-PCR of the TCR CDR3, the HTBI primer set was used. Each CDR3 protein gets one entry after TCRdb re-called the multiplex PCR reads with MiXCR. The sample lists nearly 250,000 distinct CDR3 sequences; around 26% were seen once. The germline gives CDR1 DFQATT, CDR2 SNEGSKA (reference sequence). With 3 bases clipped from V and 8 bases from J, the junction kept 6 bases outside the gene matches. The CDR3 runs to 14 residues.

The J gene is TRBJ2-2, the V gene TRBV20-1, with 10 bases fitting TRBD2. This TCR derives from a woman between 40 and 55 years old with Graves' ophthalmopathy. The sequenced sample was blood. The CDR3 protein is CSASSLAGAGELFF. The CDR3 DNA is TGCAGTGCTAGTTCCCTAGCGGGAGCTGGGGAGCTGTTTTTT.